The 31 T cell receptor beta chains listed next were all sequenced from one sample in a study of cytomegalovirus exposure and HLA in healthy donors. Primers: 60 Vbeta forward and 13 Jbeta reverse. Assay used: immunoSEQ multiplex PCR; TCRdb lists only in-frame clones, some missing. In the table there are a few hundred thousand clones, 65% to 85% of which are singletons. Sequencing was carried out using PBMCs. The receptor set was obtained from a man under 40 in good health and CMV-seronegative.

The CDR3 here is CASSEALGQGNSPLHF. In DNA form, the CDR3 reads TGTGCCAGCAGTGAAGCGCTGGGACAGGGTAATTCACCCCTCCACTTT. The rearrangement links TRBV2 to TRBJ1-6, with 9 bases lining up with TRBD1. Germline-derived CDR1 and CDR2 are SNHLY and FYNNEI. This CDR3 spans 16 amino acids. V was pared by 0 bases and J by 6 bases, with 3 bases of the junction left unmatched.

The CDR3 protein is CASSFDRTQYF. DNA for the CDR3: TGTGCCAGCAGCTTTGATAGGACCCAGTACTTC. This chain connects TRBV5-5 to TRBJ2-5; D ambiguous. Deletions cut 2 bases from V and 7 bases from J, with 6 bases between. CDR3 length equals 11 residues. Looked up from germline, CDR1 is SGHKS and CDR2 is YYEKEE (reference sequence).

The chain links TRBV9 to TRBJ1-3, with D unresolved. The CDR3 runs 15 residues. Germline CDR1 and CDR2: SGDLS and YYNGEE. The ends were cut back, 0 bases at V and 2 bases at J, with 9 bases in the middle. CDR3 residues: CASSVEGSAGNTIYF. The CDR3 DNA sequence: TGTGCCAGCAGCGTAGAAGGGAGTGCTGGAAACACCATATATTTT.

The rearrangement joins TRBV9 to TRBJ2-3, with D tentatively TRBD1 (6 bases). The CDR3 consists of 13 residues. The V gene's germline CDR1 is SGDLS and CDR2 YYNGEE. Between the trimmed V and J ends, which lost 9 bases and 2 bases, there was a span of 13 bases. Written as DNA, the CDR3 is TGTGCCAATGAGAGGACAGCCACAGATACGCAGTATTTT. This gives the protein CANERTATDTQYF.

This chain links TRBV5-1 with TRBJ2-1; 7 nucleotides line up with TRBD1. Trimming took 6 bases from V and 6 from J; bases not matched to a gene: 6. CDR1 SGHRS and CDR2 YFSETQ come from the germline V gene. The CDR3 contains 13 residues. CDR3 sequence: CASTPRQGNEQFF. As DNA, the CDR3 is TGCGCCAGCACCCCCCGACAGGGCAATGAGCAGTTCTTC. Supplemented by reference TRBV5-1 and TRBJ2-1, the full variable domain reads KAGVTQTPRYLIKTRGQQVTLSCSPISGHRSVSWYQQTPGQGLQFLFEYFSETQRNKGNFPGRFSGRQFSNSRSEMNVSTLELGDSALYLCASTPRQGNEQFFGPGTRLTVL.

DNA of the CDR3: TGTGCCAGCAGCCCCTACAGGGGGCCGGAGACCCAGTACTTC. This encodes CASSPYRGPETQYF. The chain uses TRBV5-6 and TRBJ2-5; 9 bases align to TRBD1. Per the germline V gene, CDR1 is SGHDT and CDR2 is YYEEEE. The CDR3 sequence is 14 residues long. Trimming took 4 bases from V and 5 from J; bases not matched to a gene: 6.

The V gene is TRBV27, the J gene TRBJ2-1; TRBD2 aligns across 11 bases. This CDR3 region has 16 residues. Trimming removed 6 bases from V and 0 bases from J; junction bases left unmatched: 4. CDR1 and CDR2 from the germline V gene are MNHEY and SMNVEV (reference sequence). Here the CDR3 reads CASSPSGGSSYNEQFF. The CDR3, as DNA: TGTGCCAGCAGCCCTAGCGGGGGGAGCTCCTACAATGAGCAGTTCTTC.

The chain carries TRBV5-1 and TRBJ2-3, with D perhaps TRBD2 (6 bases). The ends were cut back, 0 bases at V and 0 bases at J, with 11 bases in the middle. The CDR3 runs 16 residues. Germline CDR1 and CDR2: SGHRS and YFSETQ. This CDR3 reads CASSLGGVGSTDTQYF. In DNA, the CDR3 is TGCGCCAGCAGCTTGGGGGGGGTAGGGAGCACAGATACGCAGTATTTT.

The genes are TRBV27 and TRBJ2-3, with 7 positions matching TRBD2. The germline V gene has CDR1 MNHEY and CDR2 SMNVEV (reference sequence). Trimming at V came to 6 bases and at J to 0 bases, leaving 18 bases not matched to a gene. This CDR3 is built from 19 residues. The CDR3 spells CASSPLGLAEMYSTDTQYF. The CDR3 DNA reads TGTGCCAGCAGCCCCCTGGGGCTAGCGGAGATGTATAGCACAGATACGCAGTATTTT.

This clone was seen a few times. This chain uses TRBV29-1 with TRBJ2-1; TRBD1 matches 7 bases. The CDR3 extends over 15 amino acids. Trimming cost V 1 base and J 5 bases; bases outside gene matches: 8. CDR1 is SQVTM, CDR2 ANQGSEA, per germline. The DNA for the CDR3 is TGCAGCGTTGAAGTCCGAGGGGACAGAGACAATGAGCAGTTCTTC. Translating gives CSVEVRGDRDNEQFF.

This clone was observed a single time. V and J are TRBV5-6 and TRBJ2-2; D ambiguous. This CDR3 has 14 amino acids. Germline V CDR1 and CDR2: SGHDT, YYEEEE. V was cut by 0 bases and J by 4 bases, with 7 bases left in between. CDR3 bases: TGTGCCAGCAGCTTGGCCCCTTTCACCGGGGAGCTGTTTTTT. This sequence encodes CASSLAPFTGELFF.

CDR3 sequence: CASSLSSTGGLETQYF. The CDR3 DNA follows: TGTGCCAGCAGCTTAAGCTCGACAGGGGGATTGGAGACCCAGTACTTC. The chain carries TRBV7-3 and TRBJ2-5, with 9 bases identical to TRBD1. Germline CDR1 is SGHTA and CDR2 is FQGTGA. The CDR3 sequence is 16 residues long. V gave up 1 base and J gave up 5 bases; unmatched junction bases: 8.

V and J are TRBV29-1 and TRBJ2-2; 11 bases fit TRBD1. The CDR3 extends over 15 amino acids. V dropped 7 bases and J dropped 2; count of bases not matched to a gene: 6. Germline lookup yields CDR1 SQVTM and CDR2 ANQGSEA. The chain's CDR3 is CSAGTGGPNTGELFF. The CDR3 DNA follows: TGCAGCGCCGGGACAGGGGGTCCCAACACCGGGGAGCTGTTTTTT.

This rearrangement joins TRBV5-4 to TRBJ2-1; 10 positions match TRBD2. V was clipped by 4 bases and J by 4 bases; unmatched bases: 5. The CDR3 sequence is 15 residues long. Germline V gives CDR1 SGHNT, CDR2 YYREEE (reference sequence). For the CDR3, the DNA is TGTGCCAGCAGCCGGAGCGGGGGGGCTTACAATGAGCAGTTCTTC. As protein: CASSRSGGAYNEQFF.

The CDR3 protein is CASSSIAWGQGYEQYF. CDR3 in DNA: TGTGCCAGCAGTTCTATCGCCTGGGGACAGGGCTACGAGCAGTACTTC. The chain carries TRBV27 and TRBJ2-7; 9 positions agree with TRBD1. CDR1 is MNHEY, CDR2 SMNVEV, per germline (reference sequence). After removal of 4 bases from V and 3 bases from J, the junction contained 10 bases not matched to a gene. This CDR3 is built from 16 residues.

The V gene is TRBV25-1, the J gene TRBJ2-5; 11 bases agree with TRBD2. Trimming cost V 3 bases and J 3 bases; bases outside gene matches: 3. Germline V CDR1 and CDR2: MGHDK, SYGVNS. This CDR3 comprises 15 residues. The CDR3 loop is CASSDPLAGEETQYF. CDR3 bases: TGTGCCAGCAGTGATCCACTAGCGGGGGAAGAGACCCAGTACTTC.

V usage is TRBV11-1 and J usage is TRBJ1-4, with TRBD1 as a possible D gene (6 bases). Germline V lookup: CDR1 SGHAT, CDR2 FQDESV (reference sequence). The CDR3 loop spans 13 amino acids. Trimming stripped 4 bases from V and 6 bases from J, with 9 bases between. The CDR3 region is CASSSNRDEKLFF. Written as DNA, the CDR3 is TGTGCCAGCAGCTCGAACAGGGATGAAAAACTGTTTTTT.

The chain carries TRBV14 and TRBJ2-4; maybe TRBD1 (6 bases). The CDR3 has 18 residues. With 1 base removed from V and 0 bases from J, the gap between germline ends came to 16 bases. Per germline, CDR1 SGHDN and CDR2 FVKESK. CDR3 in DNA: TGTGCCAGCAGCCAAGGGACAGCGCTCACGTTAGCCAAAAACATTCAGTACTTC. It codes for CASSQGTALTLAKNIQYF. Variable domain in full (rest from reference TRBV14 and TRBJ2-4): EAGVTQFPSHSVIEKGQTVTLRCDPISGHDNLYWYRRVMGKEIKFLLHFVKESKQDESGMPNNRFLAERTGGTYSTLKVQPAELEDSGVYFCASSQGTALTLAKNIQYFGAGTRLSVL.

The rearrangement uses TRBV18 and TRBJ1-6; D remains unclear. CDR3 length: 14 residues. Deletions cut 6 bases from V and 0 bases from J, with 6 bases between. Germline CDR1 and CDR2: KGHSH and LQKENI. In DNA form, the CDR3 reads TGTGCCAGCTCGTCCCGCTCCTATAATTCACCCCTCCACTTT. Protein product: CASSSRSYNSPLHF. Based on the CDR3 plus reference TRBV18 and TRBJ1-6, the full variable domain is NAGVMQNPRHLVRRRGQEARLRCSPMKGHSHVYWYRQLPEEGLKFMVYLQKENIIDESGMPKERFSAEFPKEGPSILRIQQVVRGDSAAYFCASSSRSYNSPLHFGNGTRLTVT.

This clone has only a few counts. The chain carries TRBV18 and TRBJ1-2; D is perhaps TRBD1 (6 bases). Trimming took 5 bases from V and 0 from J, leaving 16 bases between them. The length of the CDR3 is 16 residues. Germline values: CDR1 KGHSH, CDR2 LQKENI. CDR3 loop: CASSANQGKANYGYTF. The CDR3 nucleotides are TGTGCCAGCTCAGCGAACCAGGGGAAGGCTAACTATGGCTACACCTTC.

This clone was observed a handful of times. V usage is TRBV9 and J usage is TRBJ1-6; D is undetermined. V was trimmed by 2 bases and J by 0 bases, leaving 6 bases between them. The V gene's germline CDR1 is SGDLS and CDR2 YYNGEE. The CDR3 spans 15 residues. CDR3 bases: TGTGCCAGCAGCGTCGGAGTCTCCTATAATTCACCCCTCCACTTT. Encoded protein: CASSVGVSYNSPLHF.

This clone came up a few times. The chain couples TRBV4-1 to TRBJ1-1; D is uncertain. This CDR3 comprises 16 residues. V was cut by 0 bases and J by 0 bases, with 11 bases left in between. CDR1 and CDR2 from the germline V gene are MGHRA and YSYEKL. DNA of the CDR3: TGCGCCAGCAGCCAAGATGTGGGCATGCTGAACACTGAAGCTTTCTTT. It codes for CASSQDVGMLNTEAFF.

J is TRBJ2-2 and V is TRBV29-1, with D possibly being TRBD2 (6 bases). This CDR3 is built from 15 residues. V gave up 6 bases and J gave up 1 base, with 15 bases separating them. The germline V gene has CDR1 SQVTM and CDR2 ANQGSEA. CDR3 sequence: CSVALGRENTGELFF. The CDR3 DNA is TGCAGCGTAGCACTAGGGCGGGAGAACACCGGGGAGCTGTTTTTT.

CDR3 in DNA: TGCGCCAGCAGCTTGGTCGGGAATTACTACGAGCAGTACTTC. This encodes CASSLVGNYYEQYF. This chain joins TRBV5-1 and TRBJ2-7; D may be TRBD2 (5 bases). Per germline, CDR1 SGHRS and CDR2 YFSETQ. Trimming left V 0 bases short and J 3 bases short, with 10 bases between. The CDR3 sequence is 14 residues long.

The rearrangement links TRBV18 to TRBJ2-3; D gene ambiguous. This CDR3 is built from 13 residues. Germline lookup yields CDR1 KGHSH and CDR2 LQKENI. Trimming pared 6 bases from V and 3 bases from J, leaving 10 bases between. The CDR3 here is CASSPSVTDTQYF. In DNA form, the CDR3 reads TGTGCCAGCTCCCCATCTGTAACAGATACGCAGTATTTT.

The V gene is TRBV5-5, the J gene TRBJ2-3; no firm D call. V dropped 0 bases and J dropped 3 bases, with 5 bases sitting between them. In germline, CDR1 is SGHKS, CDR2 YYEKEE (reference sequence). This CDR3 is 13 amino acids long. CDR3 bases: TGTGCCAGCAGCTTGGCAGTAACAGATACGCAGTATTTT. Encoded protein: CASSLAVTDTQYF.

This rearrangement joins TRBV23-1 to TRBJ1-2; 8 nucleotides line up with TRBD1. TRBV23-1 is treated as an ORF (open reading frame) with a function not yet certain. V shed 0 bases, J shed 10 bases, and the junction held 7 bases outside the gene matches. The CDR3 extends over 14 amino acids. The CDR3 protein is CASSQSGQGRDYTF. DNA for the CDR3: TGCGCCAGCAGTCAATCCGGACAGGGTAGGGACTACACCTTC.

CDR3 protein: CASSRGTESSYEQYF. In DNA form, the CDR3 reads TGTGCCAGCAGCCGAGGGACAGAGAGCTCCTACGAGCAGTACTTC. This rearrangement joins TRBV7-6 to TRBJ2-7; 7 nucleotides align to TRBD1. The CDR3 loop spans 15 amino acids. Losses at the gene ends were 5 bases for V and 0 bases for J; bases not matched to a gene: 7. CDR1 is SGHVS, CDR2 FNYEAQ, per germline.

This clone was observed a few times. The V gene is TRBV25-1, the J gene TRBJ2-1, with D perhaps matching TRBD1 (5 bases). Germline V gene sequence: CDR1 MGHDK, CDR2 SYGVNS. The V end was cut by 3 bases, the J end by 0 bases, with 6 bases between. This CDR3 spans 14 amino acids. CDR3 protein: CASSDRASYNEQFF. As DNA, the CDR3 is TGTGCCAGCAGTGACAGGGCCTCCTACAATGAGCAGTTCTTC.

The chain is built from TRBV18 and TRBJ1-4, with a weak D call TRBD1 (6 bases). Trimming cost V 2 bases and J 11 bases, with 15 bases left between them. Per germline, CDR1 KGHSH and CDR2 LQKENI. The CDR3 totals 14 residues. The CDR3 loop reads CASSPRAGDEKLFF. CDR3 DNA sequence: TGTGCCAGCTCACCAAGGGCAGGGGACGAGAAACTGTTTTTT.

V and J are TRBV9 and TRBJ2-3; no firm D call. The germline gives CDR1 SGDLS, CDR2 YYNGEE. This CDR3 region has 12 residues. Trimming cost V 3 bases and J 4 bases, with 6 bases left between them. The CDR3 is CASSAGPDTQYF. The CDR3 DNA reads TGTGCCAGCAGCGCAGGCCCAGATACGCAGTATTTT.